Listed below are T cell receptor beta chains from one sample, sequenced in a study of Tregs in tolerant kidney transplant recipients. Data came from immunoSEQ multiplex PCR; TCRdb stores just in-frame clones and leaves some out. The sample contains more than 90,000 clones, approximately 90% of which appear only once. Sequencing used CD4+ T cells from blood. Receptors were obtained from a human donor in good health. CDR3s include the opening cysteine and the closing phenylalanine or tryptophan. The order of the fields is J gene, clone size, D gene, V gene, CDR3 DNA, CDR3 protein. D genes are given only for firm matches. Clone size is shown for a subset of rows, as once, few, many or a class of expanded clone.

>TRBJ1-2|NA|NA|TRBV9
TGTGCCAGCAGCGTAGAGGGCAGGCGGGGGTATGGCGGCTACACCTTC
CASSVEGRRGYGGYTF
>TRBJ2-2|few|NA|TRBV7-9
TGTGCCAGCAGCCCCGGAGCGCCGAACACCGGGGAGCTGTTTTTT
CASSPGAPNTGELFF
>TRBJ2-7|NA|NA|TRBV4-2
TGTGCCAGCAGCCCCTCATGGGGGGGGCCCTACGAGCAGTACTTC
CASSPSWGGPYEQYF
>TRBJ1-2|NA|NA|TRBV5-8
TGTGCCAGCAGCTTTTTCAGTACTGTGAACTATGGCTACACCTTC
CASSFFSTVNYGYTF
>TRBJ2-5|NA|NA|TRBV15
TGTGCCCCCGGCAGCGGCCGGTGGGAGACCCAGTACTTC
CAPGSGRWETQYF
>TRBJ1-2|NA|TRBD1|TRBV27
TGTGCCAGCAGTTTCGGTGTGGGGACAGGGAGGCGCCTCCTGGGCTACACCTTC
CASSFGVGTGRRLLGYTF
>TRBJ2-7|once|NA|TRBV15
TGTGCCACCAGCAGAGTTGGGCAGACCTACGAGCAGTACTTC
CATSRVGQTYEQYF
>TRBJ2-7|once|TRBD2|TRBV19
TGTGCCAGTAGTATAGTTTCTCGGACTAGCGGGAGGAGGAACGAGCAGTACTTC
CASSIVSRTSGRRNEQYF
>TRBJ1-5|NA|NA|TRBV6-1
TGTGCCAGCAGTGACAGGGGCGGGAATCAGCCCCAGCATTTT
CASSDRGGNQPQHF
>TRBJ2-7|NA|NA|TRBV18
TGTGCCAGCGAAAAACAGGGAAACTACGAGCAGTACTTC
CASEKQGNYEQYF
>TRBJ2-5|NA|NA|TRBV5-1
TGCGCCAGCAGCTTGAGAGGACAAGAGACCCAGTACTTC
CASSLRGQETQYF
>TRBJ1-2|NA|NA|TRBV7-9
TGTGCCAGCAGCCCTGGTGGACATCCCTATGGCTACACCTTC
CASSPGGHPYGYTF
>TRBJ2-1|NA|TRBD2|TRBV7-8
TGTGCCAGCAGCTTACGGTTTCGAGCGGGAGGATCCTCCACCAATGAGCAGTTCTTC
CASSLRFRAGGSSTNEQFF
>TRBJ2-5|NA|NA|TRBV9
TGTGCCAGCAGCGTAGACGGTCTTCGAGAGACCCAGTACTTC
CASSVDGLRETQYF
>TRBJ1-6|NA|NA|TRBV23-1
TGCGCCAGCACTTCAGGCAGACCCAACCTCTCTAATTCACCCCTCCACTTT
CASTSGRPNLSNSPLHF
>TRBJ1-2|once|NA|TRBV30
TGTGCCTGGAGTTCATGGGGTAACTATGGCTACACCTTC
CAWSSWGNYGYTF
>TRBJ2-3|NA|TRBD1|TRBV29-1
TGCAGCGTTGCTCCCGGGACAGGGGTTGCAGATACGCAGTATTTT
CSVAPGTGVADTQYF
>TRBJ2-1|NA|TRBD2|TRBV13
TGTGCCAGCAGCTTAACTAGCGGGAGTGGTGAGCAGTTCTTC
CASSLTSGSGEQFF
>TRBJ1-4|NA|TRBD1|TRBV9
TGTGCCAGCAGCACAAGGACAGGGGGCAACGAAAAACTGTTTTTT
CASSTRTGGNEKLFF
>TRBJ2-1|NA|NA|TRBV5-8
TGTGCCAGCAGCTCGGGACCGGGCGAGCAGTTCTTC
CASSSGPGEQFF
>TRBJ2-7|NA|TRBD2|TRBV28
TGTGCCAGCAGTTCCCCCGGGAGGGCATCCTACGAGCAGTACTTC
CASSSPGRASYEQYF
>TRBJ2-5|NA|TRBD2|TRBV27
TGTGCCAGCAGTAAACTAGCGGGGAGGGAGACCCAGTACTTC
CASSKLAGRETQYF
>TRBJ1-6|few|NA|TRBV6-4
TGTGCCAGCAGTGACGGGGTCTATAATTCACCCCTCCACTTT
CASSDGVYNSPLHF
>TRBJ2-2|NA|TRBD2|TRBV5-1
TGCGCCAGCAGCTTGATTGCGGGAGCGGTCACCGGGGAGCTGTTTTTT
CASSLIAGAVTGELFF
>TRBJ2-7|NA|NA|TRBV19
TGTGCCAGTAGCCTCGAAGGGGCGGGCTCCTACGAGCAGTACTTC
CASSLEGAGSYEQYF
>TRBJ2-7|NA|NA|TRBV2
TGTGCCAGCAGGGACACCAAATCCTACGAGCAGTACTTC
CASRDTKSYEQYF
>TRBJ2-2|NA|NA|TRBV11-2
TGTGCCAGCAGCTTATCCTGGACCCCGAACACCGGGGAGCTGTTTTTT
CASSLSWTPNTGELFF
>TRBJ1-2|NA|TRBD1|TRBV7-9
TGTGCCAGCAGCTTAGCCCGACAGGGTGGCTACACCTTC
CASSLARQGGYTF
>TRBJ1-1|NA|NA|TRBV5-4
TGTGCCAGCAGCCCTGGGACAAGCTTGCTCCTAAGGGACACTGAAGCTTTCTTT
CASSPGTSLLLRDTEAFF
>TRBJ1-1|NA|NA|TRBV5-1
TGCGCCAGCAGCTTGGTGAGTGGGATGAACACTGAAGCTTTCTTT
CASSLVSGMNTEAFF
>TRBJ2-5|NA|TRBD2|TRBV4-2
TGTGCCAGCACCAAAACTAGCGGACAAGAGACCCAGTACTTC
CASTKTSGQETQYF
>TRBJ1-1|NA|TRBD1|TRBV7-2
TGTGCCAGCAGCCAAGGGACAGGGCTGATGAACACTGAAGCTTTCTTT
CASSQGTGLMNTEAFF
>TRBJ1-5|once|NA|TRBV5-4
TGTGCCAGCAGTTTCGACGGGGGCCCGAATCAGCCCCAGCATTTT
CASSFDGGPNQPQHF
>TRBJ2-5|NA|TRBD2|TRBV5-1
TGCGCCAGCAGCCGGGTAGCGGGGGCCGAGGCCCAGTACTTC
CASSRVAGAEAQYF
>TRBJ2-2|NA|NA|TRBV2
TGTGCCAGCAGTGAAAATATGAACACCGGGGAGCTGTTTTTT
CASSENMNTGELFF
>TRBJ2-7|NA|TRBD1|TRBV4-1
TGCGCCAGCAGCCAAGATTACTTCCAGGGGGACGAGCAGTACTTC
CASSQDYFQGDEQYF
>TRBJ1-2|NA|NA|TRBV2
TGTGCCAGCAGTGGTCAGAGGGGGTATGGCTACACCTTC
CASSGQRGYGYTF
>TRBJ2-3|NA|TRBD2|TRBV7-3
TGTGCCAGCAGCCCGACTAGCGGGGTGTCGTACACGCAGTATTTT
CASSPTSGVSYTQYF